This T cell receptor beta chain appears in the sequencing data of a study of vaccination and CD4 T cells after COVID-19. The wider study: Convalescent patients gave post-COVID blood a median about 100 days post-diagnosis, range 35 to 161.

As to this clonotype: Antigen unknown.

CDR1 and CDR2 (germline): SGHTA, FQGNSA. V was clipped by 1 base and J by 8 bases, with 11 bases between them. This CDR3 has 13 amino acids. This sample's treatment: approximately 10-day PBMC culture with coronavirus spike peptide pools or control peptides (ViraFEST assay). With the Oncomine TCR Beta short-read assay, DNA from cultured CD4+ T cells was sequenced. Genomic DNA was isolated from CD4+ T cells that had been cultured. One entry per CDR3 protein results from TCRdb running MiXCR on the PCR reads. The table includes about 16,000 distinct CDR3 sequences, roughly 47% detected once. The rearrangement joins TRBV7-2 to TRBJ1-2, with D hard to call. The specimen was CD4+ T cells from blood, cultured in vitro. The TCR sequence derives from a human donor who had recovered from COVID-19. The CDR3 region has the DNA TGTGCCAGCAGCTTAGTGGCAGCTGGAGGCTACACCTTC. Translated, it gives CASSLVAAGGYTF.